These T cell receptor beta chains were read from a single sample in a study of CD8 T cells in ankylosing spondylitis. One entry per CDR3 protein results from TCRdb running MiXCR on the 5' RACE reads. The sample includes approximately 240,000 distinct CDR3 sequences, roughly a quarter of them seen just once. The sequenced sample was blood, either unsorted or a sorted T cell fraction (not recorded which). Source of these receptors: a male donor with ankylosing spondylitis or in good health (not recorded which). The conserved cysteine and the conserved F or W are not part of the CDR3 here. Some rows mark clone size as missing; the rest say once, few, many or name a class of expanded clone.

V gene: TRBV29-1
clone size: NA
J gene: TRBJ2-4
CDR3 protein: SANRGEKNIQY

V gene: TRBV6-2/TRBV6-3
clone size: NA
J gene: TRBJ1-6
CDR3 protein: ASSYAGTPLH

V gene: TRBV5-8
clone size: many
J gene: TRBJ2-1
CDR3 protein: ASSLGWAGGSYNEQF

V gene: TRBV10-3
clone size: many
J gene: TRBJ2-1
CDR3 protein: AISDSGPIIYNEQF

V gene: TRBV21-1
clone size: many
J gene: TRBJ2-5
CDR3 protein: ASLGTQY

V gene: TRBV28
clone size: NA
J gene: TRBJ2-3
CDR3 protein: ASSFRLARPTDTQY

V gene: TRBV12-3/TRBV12-4
clone size: NA
J gene: TRBJ2-3
CDR3 protein: ASSPHEAGTDTQY

V gene: TRBV18
clone size: many
J gene: TRBJ1-1
CDR3 protein: ASSPGVNTEAF

V gene: TRBV20-1
clone size: NA
J gene: TRBJ2-5
CDR3 protein: SAKGGVGQLRETQY

V gene: TRBV20-1
clone size: many
J gene: TRBJ2-5
CDR3 protein: SARVSLPGGGETQY

V gene: TRBV20-1
clone size: few
J gene: TRBJ2-5
CDR3 protein: SARDQTDSQETQY

V gene: TRBV29-1
clone size: NA
J gene: TRBJ2-5
CDR3 protein: SAALQETQY

V gene: TRBV6-1
clone size: many
J gene: TRBJ1-4
CDR3 protein: ASSDRRGSNEKLF

V gene: TRBV12-3/TRBV12-4
clone size: many
J gene: TRBJ2-5
CDR3 protein: ASSPIPGQQETQY

V gene: TRBV6-5
clone size: few
J gene: TRBJ1-1
CDR3 protein: ASSSFGTGLRTEAF

V gene: TRBV4-1
clone size: NA
J gene: TRBJ2-3
CDR3 protein: ASSQSPQRGAGDTQY

V gene: TRBV15
clone size: few
J gene: TRBJ2-5
CDR3 protein: ATSIGLPGGQETQY

V gene: TRBV2
clone size: NA
J gene: TRBJ2-1
CDR3 protein: ASNYYNEQF

V gene: TRBV12-3/TRBV12-4
clone size: NA
J gene: TRBJ2-1
CDR3 protein: ASSGGLAGNEQF

V gene: TRBV20-1
clone size: many
J gene: TRBJ2-1
CDR3 protein: SAGAGLARNNEQF

V gene: TRBV5-4
clone size: NA
J gene: TRBJ1-3
CDR3 protein: ASSFGGIERNTIY

V gene: TRBV2
clone size: NA
J gene: TRBJ2-4
CDR3 protein: ACSLPLGSGVPLAIQY

V gene: TRBV6-5
clone size: few
J gene: TRBJ2-1
CDR3 protein: ASSRAGEQF

V gene: TRBV18
clone size: many
J gene: TRBJ1-1
CDR3 protein: ASSPPSGGLEAF

V gene: TRBV20-1
clone size: few
J gene: TRBJ1-6
CDR3 protein: SAWQGADNSPLH

V gene: TRBV28
clone size: NA
J gene: TRBJ2-2
CDR3 protein: ASRWGRNTGELF

V gene: TRBV20-1
clone size: NA
J gene: TRBJ1-1
CDR3 protein: SARLLNFEAF

V gene: TRBV29-1
clone size: many
J gene: TRBJ1-1
CDR3 protein: SAPKNTEAF

V gene: TRBV2
clone size: NA
J gene: TRBJ2-1
CDR3 protein: ASGAGRTNEQF

V gene: TRBV29-1
clone size: NA
J gene: TRBJ1-1
CDR3 protein: SVVRGENTEAF

V gene: TRBV5-1
clone size: many
J gene: TRBJ1-1
CDR3 protein: ASSLGAGNTEAF

V gene: TRBV10-3
clone size: NA
J gene: TRBJ2-3
CDR3 protein: AISDSVTDTQY